The source of this TCR beta chain is a study of beta chain features in type 1 diabetes. Naive, central memory, regulatory and stem cell-like memory cells within the CD4+ compartment were sorted using CD45RO/CCR7/CD25/CD127/CD95/CD27. Expressed TCRB transcripts were sequenced because the isolated RNA had all been reverse transcribed beforehand. Sequencing used immunoSEQ multiplex PCR; TCRdb keeps in-frame clones, though not all of them. The sample consists of around 310,000 clones, about 11% of them appearing once. V lost 3 bases and J 3 bases, leaving 6 bases between the germline ends. The CDR3 covers 11 residues. Per the germline V gene, CDR1 is GTSNPN and CDR2 is SVGIG (reference sequence). In this sample, this clone turned up a few times.

This rearrangement joins TRBV30 to TRBJ2-7; D is ambiguous. Input material: naive CD4+ T cells from blood. The clonotype was recovered from a woman aged 30 to 39 in good health. CDR3 sequence reads: CAWSRSYEQYF. The DNA of the CDR3 is TGTGCCTGGAGCCGGAGCTACGAGCAGTACTTC.